The present T cell receptor beta chain was sequenced within a study of Ad26.COV2.S vaccination and SARS-CoV-2 variants. Looking at the study overall: Vaccine-arm donor from the placebo-controlled COV1001 Ad26.COV2.S trial.

V was pared by 1 base and J by 0 bases, with 4 bases between. Germline values: CDR1 LGHNA, CDR2 YSLEER. This CDR3 is 13 amino acids long. Treatment reported: roughly 18 received Ad26.COV2.S at low or high dose, single or two shots; roughly 5 received placebo; per-sample allocation not given. Collection of the samples took place on day 63 after the first injection of vaccine or placebo. Sequencing used immunoSEQ multiplex PCR; TCRdb keeps in-frame clones, though not all of them. The sample contains 440,000 or so clones, about nine tenths of which appear only once. The rearrangement joins TRBV4-3 to TRBJ2-7; D uncertain. The source was peripheral blood, collected in a trial of Ad26.COV2.S vaccine versus placebo. The origin of this receptor is a person aged 18-60 years who received the Ad26.COV2.S COVID-19 vaccine or a placebo. The CDR3, as DNA: TGCGCCAGCAGCCAAGGGGTCTCCTACGAGCAGTACTTC. Its protein is CASSQGVSYEQYF.